This T cell receptor beta chain was retrieved from a study of shared clonotypes between healthy human individuals (dated by TCRdb to 2020 to 2021). In terms of the full investigation: Three men and a couple of women, aged 18 to 49 years, made up the cohort. The study deeply sequenced blood TCR repertoires of about five healthy adults to estimate repertoire size and the extent of clonotype sharing between individuals. To increase sequencing depth and limit assay-specific biases, TCR repertoire library preparation and sequencing were carried out by different laboratories using diverse techniques. Per donor, three plates each were used for CD4 naive and CD4 memory, two for CD8 naive, and one for CD8 memory. Leukapheresis yielded between about 0.9 and 8.9 billion PBMCs per donor.

Beyond this particular receptor, the publication reports: Compared with non-shared clonotypes, the clonotypes found in all four sorted-subset donors had higher generation probabilities. Even with the large sequencing depth, rarefaction of the sorted-subset datasets indicated that sequencing was incomplete. The small number of donors limited the genetic and exposure-history diversity represented. Naive subsets generally had larger estimated clonotype richness than memory subsets did. Sampling was restricted to blood, and TCR repertoires in tissues likely differ from the TCR repertoires found in blood. Based on pairwise subsampling, the degree of clonotype sharing among donors was expected to be affected by sequencing depth. When a handful of donors were compared, the shared fraction of clonotypes was about 5% for naive CD4, around 3.6% for naive CD8, 2% to 2.5% for memory CD4, and 0.35% to 0.4% for memory CD8.

CD8 naive samples consisted of CD45RO-negative cells that were positively selected for CCR7, yielding a CD45RA+CCR7+ population without TemRA cells. The donors were healthy, HIV-negative adults with no recently reported acute infections or vaccinations. All donors were Caucasian adults living in Nashville, Tennessee, USA. After blood collection by leukapheresis, PBMCs were isolated using Ficoll-Histopaque density gradient centrifugation and then cryopreserved in the vapor phase of liquid nitrogen. Purity and quantity of every magnetically sorted T cell population were checked by analytical flow cytometry. Genomic DNA was isolated from each sorted fraction and quantified by UV absorbance on a Nanodrop 2000c. Using the deep immunoSEQ assay, multiplex PCR amplified TCR CDR3 regions from genomic DNA. Extracted genomic DNA from each cell subset was distributed evenly across all wells of several immunoSEQ 96-well plates, and each plate was treated as a replicate. For sorted subsets, each replicate PCR was loaded with 200 ng genomic DNA, equivalent to 30,000 to 35,000 T cell genomes. Purified libraries were measured with a Qubit 3.0 fluorometer, size-checked on a Bioanalyzer 2100, and measured again with the KAPA Library Quantification kit. Each immunoSEQ 96-well plate was sequenced on its own single-read 150-cycle Illumina NextSeq 550 flow cell. As for how the authors treated the data: Because the immunoSEQ output held only junctional sequences and lacked quality scores, the filtering could not match the filtering applied to full-length reads. Sequences were annotated with PyIR, a Python wrapper for IgBLAST v1.9, using IMGT germline references to assign V/J genes and CDR3. Reads were filtered out if the reads had weak V/J assignments (E-value above 1e-6), no CDR3, stop codons, out-of-frame junctions, or ambiguous translated residues. V3J clonotypes were defined as sequences sharing an identical inferred V gene, J gene, and CDR3 amino acid sequence. To compute the percentage overlap between repertoires, the number of shared unique clonotypes was divided by the size of the smaller repertoire. Three approaches were used to assess repertoire richness: RTK rarefaction, the Chao1 estimator, and Recon v2.1 estimates of unobserved clonotypes. Generation probabilities were computed with OLGA for all TCRbeta clonotypes obtained by the gDNA method from four donors. TCRdb limited this immuneACCESS table to in-frame rearrangements with V and J called. A share of clones is missing; checked studies link under half to unresolved V genes, and the rest is unexplained. For V, J and clone size, that table is used; D and trimming come from the DNA. The sample contains more than 2 million clones, 90% to 95% of them found a single time. Together, the top ten hold 1.5% to 2% of the sample.

A note on this clone: Which antigen it targets is not known. Per-nucleotide qualities are absent, and no much larger clonotype sits a single base away.

The CDR3 spans 14 residues, from the cysteine through the phenylalanine. The sequence is cut down to CDR3 DNA, 42 bases in frame from base 1. Sequences LGHNA (CDR1) and YSLEER (CDR2) are obtained from the germline V gene. Trimming takes 1 base from V and 3 bases from J, and the germline ends sit 10 bases apart. Sequencing was carried out using naive CD8+ T cells from PBMCs. The sample's cell subset or site, from its label and the paper: CD45RA+CCR7+. The source of this sequence is a man between 18 and 29 years old in good health. Some clones in this sample may be carry-over from other donors' samples. This chain joins TRBV4-3 to TRBJ2-7; the D gene assignment is ambiguous. In nucleotide form, the sequence is TGCGCCAGCAGCCAAGGCAGCAAAGGCTACGAGCAGTACTTC. Protein translation: CASSQGSKGYEQYF.